This passage covers 21 T cell receptor beta chains from one sample sequenced in a study of control samples from healthy donors and cancer patients (dated by TCRdb to 2018 to 2021). Receptor libraries were prepared by the immunoSEQ multiplex PCR assay. The table comes from immuneACCESS by way of TCRdb, which keeps in-frame sequences with V and J called. Part of the clones is missing from these tables; in studies checked, under half for an unresolved V gene and the rest for unknown reasons. Counted in this sample were approximately 68,000 clones; 83% of them appeared once. The biggest ten clones account for 15% to 18% of the sample. The sequenced material came from blood. These receptors came from a man aged 55 to 70 in good health.

The chain recombines TRBV30 with TRBJ2-7; 7 nucleotides match TRBD2. This CDR3 is built from 13 residues. With V trimmed by 7 bases and J by 1 base, 7 bases remained unmatched. CDR1 and CDR2 from the germline V gene are GTSNPN and SVGIG (reference sequence). The CDR3 spells CASGPGGSYEQYF. CDR3 DNA sequence: TGTGCCTCGGGACCGGGGGGATCCTACGAGCAGTACTTC.

The J gene is TRBJ1-1, the V gene TRBV27; D perhaps matches TRBD1 (6 bases). Germline CDR1 and CDR2: MNHEY and SMNVEV (reference sequence). Trimming left V 2 bases short and J 7 bases short, with 11 bases between. The CDR3 runs to 13 residues. As DNA, the CDR3 is TGTGCCAGCAGTTTAGCCAGGGGCCTTGAAGCTTTCTTT. It specifies CASSLARGLEAFF.

V is TRBV7-2 and J is TRBJ2-5, with TRBD2 identical over 7 bases. From germline, CDR1 is SGHTA and CDR2 FQGNSA. The junction had 11 bases not matched to a gene; V was cut back by 1 base and J by 0 bases. This CDR3 is 18 amino acids long. This chain's CDR3 is CASSLGRSRGVNQETQYF. CDR3 DNA: TGTGCCAGCAGCTTAGGACGAAGTCGGGGGGTTAACCAAGAGACCCAGTACTTC.

This CDR3 reads CASSPQSTYEQYF. DNA for the CDR3: TGTGCCAGCAGCCCACAGAGTACCTACGAGCAGTACTTC. The V gene is TRBV9, the J gene TRBJ2-7; D gene unclear. CDR1 and CDR2 from the germline V gene are SGDLS and YYNGEE. V shed 4 bases and J shed 2 bases, with 10 bases lying between them. This CDR3 spans 13 amino acids.

The rearrangement links TRBV5-1 to TRBJ1-1, with D possibly matching TRBD1 (5 bases). The CDR3 is 15 residues long. Germline V gene sequence: CDR1 SGHRS, CDR2 YFSETQ. V was pared by 5 bases and J by 1 base, with 15 bases between. CDR3 in DNA: TGCGCCAGCAGAGCAGGGCAGACCCGGAACACTGAAGCTTTCTTT. This gives the protein CASRAGQTRNTEAFF.

This chain links TRBV19 with TRBJ1-2, with D maybe TRBD1 (5 bases). V was shortened by 2 bases and J by 4 bases, with 11 bases between the two germline ends. The length of the CDR3 is 14 residues. Germline CDR1 and CDR2: LNHDA and SQIVND (reference sequence). The CDR3 sequence is CASSISRQSYGYTF. CDR3 DNA: TGTGCCAGTAGTATAAGTCGACAGAGCTATGGCTACACCTTC.

CDR3 DNA sequence: TGTGCCAGCAGACACCCGGGAGAATACGAGCAGTACTTC. It encodes CASRHPGEYEQYF. The rearrangement links TRBV6-5 to TRBJ2-7; tentatively, D is TRBD2 (6 bases). Trimming cost V 6 bases and J 4 bases, with 13 bases left between them. The CDR3 sequence is 13 residues long. Per germline, CDR1 MNHEY and CDR2 SVGAGI.

To note about this clone: One junction end disagrees with the germline gene, perhaps due to a read error. The chain joins TRBV4-2 to TRBJ1-1, with a tentative D call TRBD1 (5 bases). From germline, CDR1 is LGHNA and CDR2 YNFKEQ. The CDR3 has 13 residues. The CDR3 DNA sequence: TGTGCCAGCAGTCAAGCGGGACGCACTGAAGCTTTCTTT. Amino acid sequence: CASSQAGRTEAFF.

V is TRBV6-5 and J is TRBJ2-7; the match to TRBD2 covers 10 bases. The CDR3 length is 14 residues. Germline V gene data show CDR1 as MNHEY and CDR2 as SVGAGI. V dropped 6 bases and J dropped 6; count of bases not matched to a gene: 8. This CDR3 is CASRKSGRAFEQYF. CDR3 nucleotide sequence: TGTGCCAGCAGAAAGAGCGGGAGGGCATTCGAGCAGTACTTC.

The chain couples TRBV9 to TRBJ2-3; 8 nucleotides align to TRBD2. Trimming took 3 bases from V and 3 from J; bases not matched to a gene: 6. CDR1 SGDLS and CDR2 YYNGEE come from the germline V gene. CDR3 length: 15 amino acids. For the CDR3, the DNA is TGTGCCAGCAGCGCGGGGAGCGGGAGAACAGATACGCAGTATTTT. Its protein is CASSAGSGRTDTQYF. Drawing the rest from reference TRBV9 and TRBJ2-3, the complete variable domain is DSGVTQTPKHLITATGQRVTLRCSPRSGDLSVYWYQQSLDQGLQFLIQYYNGEERAKGNILERFSAQQFPDLHSELNLSSLELGDSALYFCASSAGSGRTDTQYFGPGTRLTVL.

The rearrangement joins TRBV18 to TRBJ1-6; 9 nucleotides agree with TRBD1. The germline V gene has CDR1 KGHSH and CDR2 LQKENI. CDR3 size: 15 residues. With 3 bases clipped from V and 8 bases from J, the junction kept 5 bases outside the gene matches. In nucleotides, the CDR3 is TGTGCCAGCTCACCGGGGACAGGGAATGATTCACCCCTCCACTTT. Encoded protein: CASSPGTGNDSPLHF.

The sample holds a few counts of this clone. This chain joins TRBV5-6 and TRBJ2-7; D ambiguous. The germline CDR1 and CDR2 sequences are SGHDT and YYEEEE. The V end was cut by 3 bases, the J end by 3 bases, with 19 bases between. The CDR3 contains 16 residues. The CDR3 sequence: CASSSPDRHVGYEQYF. CDR3 sequence (DNA): TGTGCCAGCAGCTCCCCAGACCGACACGTCGGCTACGAGCAGTACTTC.

The gene calls are TRBV4-3 and TRBJ1-1; TRBD1 aligns across 10 bases. The CDR3 length is 13 residues. The germline V gene encodes CDR1 LGHNA and CDR2 YSLEER. Trimming took 4 bases from V and 4 from J; bases not matched to a gene: 0. CDR3 coding DNA: TGCGCCAGCAGCCGGACAGGGGGCACTGAAGCTTTCTTT. As protein: CASSRTGGTEAFF.

This chain joins TRBV7-2 and TRBJ2-2; 11 bases line up with TRBD2. V was pared by 5 bases and J by 3 bases, with 2 bases of the junction left unmatched. The CDR3 extends over 15 amino acids. Germline V gene data show CDR1 as SGHTA and CDR2 as FQGNSA. DNA of the CDR3: TGTGCCAGCAGCCAGGGACTAGCGGACACCGGGGAGCTGTTTTTT. It is translated as CASSQGLADTGELFF. Together with reference TRBV7-2 and TRBJ2-2, the CDR3 gives the full variable domain: GAGVSQSPSNKVTEKGKDVELRCDPISGHTALYWYRQSLGQGLEFLIYFQGNSAPDKSGLPSDRFSAERTGGSVSTLTIQRTQQEDSAVYLCASSQGLADTGELFFGEGSRLTVL.

This chain links TRBV4-2 with TRBJ2-7, with D perhaps assigned TRBD1 or TRBD2 (6 bases each). Germline V gives CDR1 LGHNA, CDR2 YNFKEQ. Between the trimmed V and J ends, which lost 0 bases and 0 bases, there was a span of 9 bases. The length of the CDR3 is 15 residues. This CDR3 is CASSQEGGLSYEQYF. In nucleotides, the CDR3 is TGTGCCAGCAGCCAAGAAGGGGGACTCTCCTACGAGCAGTACTTC.

This chain uses TRBV6-5 with TRBJ2-7; 7 bases agree with TRBD2. This CDR3 is 15 amino acids long. Germline-derived CDR1 and CDR2 are MNHEY and SVGAGI. The ends lost 5 bases at V and 3 bases at J; junction bases unmatched: 10. The CDR3: CASSRVGGEGYEQYF. In DNA form, the CDR3 reads TGTGCCAGCAGTCGGGTTGGGGGGGAGGGCTACGAGCAGTACTTC.

This chain links TRBV29-1 with TRBJ2-7; perhaps TRBD2 as D (6 bases). Germline-derived CDR1 and CDR2 are SQVTM and ANQGSEA. This CDR3 has 13 amino acids. Trimming left V 7 bases short and J 3 bases short, with 16 bases between. CDR3 in amino acids: CSARGGAIYEQYF. The CDR3 bases are TGCAGCGCGAGGGGCGGGGCAATCTACGAGCAGTACTTC.

The rearrangement joins TRBV12-3 or TRBV12-4 to TRBJ1-3; no definite D call. This CDR3 region has 12 residues. The V end was cut by 5 bases, the J end by 8 bases, with 10 bases between. This CDR3 reads CASSPTGHTIYF. CDR3 in DNA: TGTGCCAGCAGTCCGACCGGCCACACCATATATTTT.

The gene calls are TRBV2 and TRBJ2-6; D gene ambiguous. Trimming cost V 10 bases and J 0 bases, with 7 bases left between them. CDR3 length: 13 amino acids. Germline lookup yields CDR1 SNHLY and CDR2 FYNNEI. The CDR3 sequence: CAIQFSGANVLTF. In nucleotides, the CDR3 is TGTGCCATTCAGTTCTCTGGGGCCAACGTCCTGACTTTC.

This clone was detected a few times. J is TRBJ2-1 and V is TRBV2; D is undetermined. The V gene lost 4 bases and the J gene lost 0 bases, with 13 bases spanning the gap. CDR3 size: 16 residues. Germline V CDR1 and CDR2: SNHLY, FYNNEI. The CDR3 here is CASSARPPGSYNEQFF. As DNA, the CDR3 is TGTGCCAGCAGTGCAAGGCCCCCAGGCTCCTACAATGAGCAGTTCTTC.

This CDR3 is CASSLSNTEAFF. Here the CDR3 DNA reads TGTGCCAGCAGCTTATCGAACACTGAAGCTTTCTTT. This sequence joins TRBV7-9 and TRBJ1-1; unclear D gene. Trimming removed 2 bases at V and 1 base at J, with 2 bases between. CDR1 and CDR2 from the germline V gene are SEHNR and FQNEAQ (reference sequence). The CDR3 totals 12 residues.